The sequence of this T cell receptor beta chain was determined in a study of blood T cell repertoires in COVID-19. Original processing methods: Reference gene primer amplification gave estimated nucleated cell counts. Assay used: immunoSEQ multiplex PCR; TCRdb lists only in-frame clones, some missing. That table is the source of V, J and clone size, and D and trimming were worked out from the DNA. Of roughly 340,000 clones in the sample, about 87% are singletons; the top ten hold approximately 1.8%. Assignments of participants to cohorts depended upon their own reported clinical history. Trimming cost V 5 bases and J 3 bases, with 14 bases left between them. This CDR3 has 13 residues. CDR1 is SQVTM, CDR2 ANQGSEA, per germline.

The TCR was taken from a man aged 40-50 years in a cohort exposed to, infected with or recovered from COVID-19 (not recorded which). The sample comprised PBMCs or T cells enriched from blood (not recorded which). The gene calls are TRBV29-1 and TRBJ2-7; tentative D call: TRBD2 (5 bases). CDR3 residues: CSVLSGSSYEQYF. The CDR3 DNA sequence: TGCAGCGTTCTAAGCGGCAGTAGCTACGAGCAGTACTTC.